Listed below are T cell receptor beta chains from one sample, sequenced in a study of cytomegalovirus exposure and HLA in healthy donors. Libraries were prepared by immunoSEQ multiplex PCR; TCRdb keeps only in-frame clonotypes and omits some of them. The table has fewer than 250,000 clones, roughly four fifths seen once; the top ten hold 3% to 4%. Sequencing was carried out using PBMCs. The receptors shown here come from a woman aged 25 to 39 in good health and CMV-seropositive. Each CDR3 is given with its conserved first and last residue. Each record gives: J gene, V gene, clone size, D gene, CDR3 DNA, CDR3 protein. A D gene is named only where the DNA matches it firmly. The size field is filled for only some rows; it gives once, few, many or a size class.

>TRBJ1-2|TRBV27|once|TRBD1
TGTGCCAGCAGTCCTGGGACAGGTTTGAACTATGGCTACACCTTC
CASSPGTGLNYGYTF
>TRBJ2-2|TRBV10-3|.|TRBD2
TGTGCCATCAGGCTAGCGGGAGCGGTCGGGGAGCTGTTTTTT
CAIRLAGAVGELFF
>TRBJ2-7|TRBV19|.|TRBD2
TGTGCCAGTACCCCGGTTCTGGCGGGAGGAGTACACGAGCAGTACTTC
CASTPVLAGGVHEQYF
>TRBJ2-5|TRBV4-1|few|TRBD2
TGCGCCAGCAGCCTAGCGGGAGTTGAGGAGACCCAGTACTTC
CASSLAGVEETQYF
>TRBJ1-4|TRBV11-2|.|.
TGTGCCAGCAGCTCCCACCGGGAAAAACTGTTTTTT
CASSSHREKLFF
>TRBJ2-5|TRBV29-1|.|.
TGCAGCGTTGACCCCGACAAGTTGGAGACCCAGTACTTC
CSVDPDKLETQYF
>TRBJ1-2|TRBV28|.|TRBD1
TGTGCCAGCAGTTCCCTACAGGGGGCTTTAGGTGGCTACACCTTC
CASSSLQGALGGYTF
>TRBJ2-7|TRBV28|once|TRBD2
TGTGCCAGCAGCCGGGGGACTAGCTTCTACGAGCAGTACTTC
CASSRGTSFYEQYF
>TRBJ1-2|TRBV4-1|.|.
TGCGCCAGCAGCCAAGCGAGCCTCTATGGCTACACCTTC
CASSQASLYGYTF
>TRBJ1-2|TRBV28|once|.
TGTGCCAGCAGTTTGGAGGGGCTGGGCGGCTACACCTTC
CASSLEGLGGYTF
>TRBJ1-1|TRBV5-6|.|TRBD1
TGTGCCAGCAGTTATGACGAGGGGGCCCCGAACACTGAAGCTTTCTTT
CASSYDEGAPNTEAFF
>TRBJ2-5|TRBV27|few|TRBD2
TGTGCCAGCAGTCCACGCGGACTAGCGGGACTGGAGACCCAGTACTTC
CASSPRGLAGLETQYF
>TRBJ2-1|TRBV6-6|.|.
TGTGCCAGCAGCCGCGCGGGACTGCCATACAATGAGCAGTTCTTC
CASSRAGLPYNEQFF
>TRBJ2-1|TRBV14|.|TRBD1
TGTGCCAGCAGCCAGACAGGGATTGAGCAGTTCTTC
CASSQTGIEQFF
>TRBJ1-4|TRBV19|few|.
TGTGCCAGTAGTATCGGTCCGGGAACTAATGAAAAACTGTTTTTT
CASSIGPGTNEKLFF
>TRBJ2-2|TRBV5-4|.|TRBD2
TGTGCCAGCAGCCTCCTGGGGGCTAGCGGGAGAGGGCACACCGGGGAGCTGTTTTTT
CASSLLGASGRGHTGELFF
>TRBJ2-6|TRBV9|.|TRBD2
TGTGCCAGCAGCGCGCCAATAACTAGCGGGAGAACTGGGGCCGACGTCCTGACTTTC
CASSAPITSGRTGADVLTF
>TRBJ1-1|TRBV7-9|.|.
TGTGCCAGCAGCTCTTCACAGGATGAAGCTTTCTTT
CASSSSQDEAFF
>TRBJ2-2|TRBV15|once|.
TGTGCCACCAGCGCTCACAGGGAGACCGGGGAGCTGTTTTTT
CATSAHRETGELFF
>TRBJ1-1|TRBV19|.|.
TGTGCCAGTAGTATAGTAGGAGGGAACACTGAAGCTTTCTTT
CASSIVGGNTEAFF
>TRBJ2-3|TRBV6-1|.|.
TGTGCCAGCAGTGAGGGGGCGGAAGATACGCAGTATTTT
CASSEGAEDTQYF
>TRBJ2-7|TRBV29-1|.|TRBD2
TGCAGCGCCCGGGGTAGCGGGAGCTCCTACGAGCAGTACTTC
CSARGSGSSYEQYF
>TRBJ2-2|TRBV19|.|.
TGTGCCAGTAGTATTCCAGGGAACACCGGGGAGCTGTTTTTT
CASSIPGNTGELFF
>TRBJ2-1|TRBV28|.|TRBD2
TGTGCCAGCAGGCCCACAGGGGGACTAGCGGGAGGGCCTAATGAGCAGTTCTTC
CASRPTGGLAGGPNEQFF
>TRBJ1-1|TRBV7-9|few|TRBD1
TGTGCCAGCAGCTTAGACGGCGACAGGGCGACTGAAGCTTTCTTT
CASSLDGDRATEAFF
>TRBJ2-7|TRBV9|.|TRBD1
TGTGCCAGCAGCTCCCAAGGACAGGGCGCGGGCGAGCAGTACTTC
CASSSQGQGAGEQYF
>TRBJ2-7|TRBV15|.|TRBD1
TGTGCCACCAGCGTTAACAGGGGAAACGAGCAGTACTTC
CATSVNRGNEQYF
>TRBJ2-7|TRBV14|.|.
TGTGCCAGCAGCCCCCCGCTACGGGGGAGTTCCCACGAGCAGTACTTC
CASSPPLRGSSHEQYF
>TRBJ1-2|TRBV6-1|few|.
TGTGCCAGCACCTTAAGTTGGGGCAACTATGGCTACACCTTC
CASTLSWGNYGYTF
>TRBJ2-2|TRBV19|.|.
TGTGCCAGTAGTGGATCGATGGGGCGGCGGAACACCGGGGAGCTGTTTTTT
CASSGSMGRRNTGELFF
>TRBJ2-1|TRBV6-4|.|TRBD2
TGTGCCACCAAACGGGAGGAAGCATCTAATGAGCAGTTCTTC
CATKREEASNEQFF
>TRBJ2-7|TRBV19|.|.
TGTGCCAGTAGTAGCGGGGCCGGGGGCGAGCAGTACTTC
CASSSGAGGEQYF
>TRBJ2-1|TRBV29-1|.|TRBD1
TGCAGCGTTCGACGGCAGGGGGAGAAGGATGAGCAGTTCTTC
CSVRRQGEKDEQFF
>TRBJ1-5|TRBV5-4|.|TRBD1
TGTGCCAGCAGCAGCCGGGACAGTGGACAGCCCCAGCATTTT
CASSSRDSGQPQHF
>TRBJ2-1|TRBV15|.|.
TGTGCCACCAGCAAGAATCCCCAGGGTAGTCTGAATGAGCAGTTCTTC
CATSKNPQGSLNEQFF
>TRBJ2-1|TRBV7-8|.|.
TGTGCCAGCAGCTTAGGGACGACTAGCTACAATGAGCAGTTCTTC
CASSLGTTSYNEQFF
>TRBJ2-7|TRBV4-1|.|TRBD2
TGCGCCAGCAGCCTAGCGGGAGCCTCCCACGAGCAGTACTTC
CASSLAGASHEQYF
>TRBJ2-6|TRBV27|once|.
TGTGCCAGCAGTTTACCCGAACTCGGGGCCAACGTCCTGACTTTC
CASSLPELGANVLTF